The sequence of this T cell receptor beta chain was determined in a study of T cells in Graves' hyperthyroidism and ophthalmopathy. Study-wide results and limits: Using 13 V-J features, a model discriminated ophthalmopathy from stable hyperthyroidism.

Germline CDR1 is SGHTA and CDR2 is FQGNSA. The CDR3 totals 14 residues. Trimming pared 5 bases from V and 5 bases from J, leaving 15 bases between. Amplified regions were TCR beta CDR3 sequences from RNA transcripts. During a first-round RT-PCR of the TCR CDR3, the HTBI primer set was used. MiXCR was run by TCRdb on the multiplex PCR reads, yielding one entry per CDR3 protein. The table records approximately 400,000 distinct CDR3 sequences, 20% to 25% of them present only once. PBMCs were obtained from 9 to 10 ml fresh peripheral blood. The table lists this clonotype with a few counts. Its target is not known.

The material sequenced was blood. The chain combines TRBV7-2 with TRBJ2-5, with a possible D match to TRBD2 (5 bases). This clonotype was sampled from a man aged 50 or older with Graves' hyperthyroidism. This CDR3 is CASSPLRWEETQYF. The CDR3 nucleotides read TGTGCCAGCAGCCCCCTACGATGGGAGGAGACCCAGTACTTC. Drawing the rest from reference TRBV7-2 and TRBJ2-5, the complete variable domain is GAGVSQSPSNKVTEKGKDVELRCDPISGHTALYWYRQSLGQGLEFLIYFQGNSAPDKSGLPSDRFSAERTGGSVSTLTIQRTQQEDSAVYLCASSPLRWEETQYFGPGTRLLVL.